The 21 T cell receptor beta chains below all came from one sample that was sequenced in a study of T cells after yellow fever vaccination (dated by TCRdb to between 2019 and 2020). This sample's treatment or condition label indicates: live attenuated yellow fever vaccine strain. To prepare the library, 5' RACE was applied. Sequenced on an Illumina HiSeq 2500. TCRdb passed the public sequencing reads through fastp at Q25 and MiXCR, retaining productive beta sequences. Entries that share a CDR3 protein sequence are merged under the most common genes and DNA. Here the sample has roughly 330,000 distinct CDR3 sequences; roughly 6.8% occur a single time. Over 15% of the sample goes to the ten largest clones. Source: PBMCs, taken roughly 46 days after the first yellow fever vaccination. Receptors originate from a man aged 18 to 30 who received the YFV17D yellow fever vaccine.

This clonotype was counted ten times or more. The DNA for the CDR3 is TGTGCCAGCAGCACCCATGAAGGGACTGAAGCTTTCTTT. Translation: CASSTHEGTEAFF. The chain carries TRBV9 and TRBJ1-1; no firm D call. CDR3 length equals 13 residues. V was pared by 4 bases and J by 5 bases, with 12 bases between. Germline loops: CDR1 SGDLS, CDR2 YYNGEE.

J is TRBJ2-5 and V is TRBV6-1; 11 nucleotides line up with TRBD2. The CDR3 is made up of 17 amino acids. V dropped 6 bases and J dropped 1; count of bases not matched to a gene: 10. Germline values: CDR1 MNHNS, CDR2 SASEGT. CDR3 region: CASSRRLAGGTQETQYF. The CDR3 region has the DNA TGTGCCAGCAGCCGCAGGCTAGCGGGGGGAACCCAAGAGACCCAGTACTTC.

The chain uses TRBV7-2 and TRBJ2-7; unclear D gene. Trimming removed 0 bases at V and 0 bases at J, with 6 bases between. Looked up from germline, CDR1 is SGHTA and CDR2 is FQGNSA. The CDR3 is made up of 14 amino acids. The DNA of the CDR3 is TGTGCCAGCAGCTTAGCCAGGAGCTCCTACGAGCAGTACGTC. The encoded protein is CASSLARSSYEQYV.

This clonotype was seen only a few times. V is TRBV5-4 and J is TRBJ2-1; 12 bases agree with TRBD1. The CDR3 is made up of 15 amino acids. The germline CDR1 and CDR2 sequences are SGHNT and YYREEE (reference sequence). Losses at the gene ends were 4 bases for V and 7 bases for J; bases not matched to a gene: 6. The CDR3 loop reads CASSGGGQGANEQFF. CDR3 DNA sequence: TGTGCCAGCAGCGGGGGGGGACAGGGGGCAAATGAGCAGTTCTTC.

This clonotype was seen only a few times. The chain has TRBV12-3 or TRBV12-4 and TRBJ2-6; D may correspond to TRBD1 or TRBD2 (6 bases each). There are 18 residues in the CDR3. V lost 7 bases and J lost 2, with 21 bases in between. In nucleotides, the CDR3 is TGTGCCAGCATTAAAGGCAGGGGCGCGGGGACTGGGGCCAACGTCCTGACTTTC. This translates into CASIKGRGAGTGANVLTF.

The CDR3 here is CASSLGTRQARSGANVLTF. The CDR3 DNA follows: TGCGCCAGCAGCTTGGGGACAAGACAGGCCCGGTCTGGGGCCAACGTCCTGACTTTC. This chain uses TRBV5-1 with TRBJ2-6; maybe TRBD1 (6 bases). Germline CDR1 reads SGHRS; CDR2 reads YFSETQ. V gave up 0 bases and J gave up 1 base, with 17 bases separating them. The CDR3 runs 19 residues.

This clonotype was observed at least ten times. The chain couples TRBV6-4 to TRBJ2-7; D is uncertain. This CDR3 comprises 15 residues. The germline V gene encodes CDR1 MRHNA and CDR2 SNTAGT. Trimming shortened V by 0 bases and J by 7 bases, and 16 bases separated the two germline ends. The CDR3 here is CASSDSGNEVREQYV. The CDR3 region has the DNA TGTGCCAGCAGTGACTCGGGGAATGAGGTGAGGGAGCAGTACGTC.

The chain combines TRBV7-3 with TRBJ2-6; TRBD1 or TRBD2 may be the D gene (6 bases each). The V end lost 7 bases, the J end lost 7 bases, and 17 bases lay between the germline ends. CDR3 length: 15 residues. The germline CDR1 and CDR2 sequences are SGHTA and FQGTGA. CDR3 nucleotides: TGTGCCAGCAACGAAGGGGGGTATCGTGCCAACGTCCTGACTTTC. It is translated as CASNEGGYRANVLTF. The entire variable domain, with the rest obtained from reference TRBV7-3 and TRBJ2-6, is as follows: GAGVSQTPSNKVTEKGKYVELRCDPISGHTALYWYRQSLGQGPEFLIYFQGTGAADDSGLPNDRFFAVRPEGSVSTLKIQRTERGDSAVYLCASNEGGYRANVLTFGAGSRLTVL.

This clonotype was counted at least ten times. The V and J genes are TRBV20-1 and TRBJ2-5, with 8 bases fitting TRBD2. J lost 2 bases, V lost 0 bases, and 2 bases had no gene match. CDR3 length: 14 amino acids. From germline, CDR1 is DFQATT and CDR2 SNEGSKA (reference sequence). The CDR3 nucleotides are TGCAGTGCTAGAGATACTAGCGGACAAGAGACCCAGTACTTC. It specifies CSARDTSGQETQYF.

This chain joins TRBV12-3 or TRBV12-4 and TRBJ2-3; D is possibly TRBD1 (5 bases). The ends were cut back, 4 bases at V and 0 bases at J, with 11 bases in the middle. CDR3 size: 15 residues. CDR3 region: CASSSRAGSTDTQYF. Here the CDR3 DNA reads TGTGCCAGCAGTTCCCGGGCAGGGAGCACAGATACGCAGTATTTT.

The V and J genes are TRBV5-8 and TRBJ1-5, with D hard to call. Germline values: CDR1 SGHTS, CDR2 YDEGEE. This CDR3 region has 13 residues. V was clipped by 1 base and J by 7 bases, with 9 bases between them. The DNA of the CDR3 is TGTGCCAGCAGCTTGAATCTGATGCAGCCCCAGCATTTT. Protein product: CASSLNLMQPQHF.

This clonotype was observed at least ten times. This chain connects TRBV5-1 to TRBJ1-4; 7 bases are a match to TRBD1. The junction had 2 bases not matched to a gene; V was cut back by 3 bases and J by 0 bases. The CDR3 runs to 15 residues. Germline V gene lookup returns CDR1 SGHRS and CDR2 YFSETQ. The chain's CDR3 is CASSWGQSTNEKLFF. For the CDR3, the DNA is TGCGCCAGCAGCTGGGGACAGTCAACTAATGAAAAACTGTTTTTT.

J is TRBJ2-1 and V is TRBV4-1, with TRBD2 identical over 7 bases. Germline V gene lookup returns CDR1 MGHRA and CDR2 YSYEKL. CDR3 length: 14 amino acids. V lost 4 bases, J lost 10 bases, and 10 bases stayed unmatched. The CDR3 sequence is CASSPALAPREQFF. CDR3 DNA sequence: TGCGCCAGCAGCCCCGCACTAGCGCCCCGGGAGCAGTTCTTC.

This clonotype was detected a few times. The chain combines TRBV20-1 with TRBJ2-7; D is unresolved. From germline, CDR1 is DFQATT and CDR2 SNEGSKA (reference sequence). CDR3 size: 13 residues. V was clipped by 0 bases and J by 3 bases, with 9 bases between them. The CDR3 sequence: CSARDRYSYEQYV. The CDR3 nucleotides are TGCAGTGCTAGAGATCGGTACAGCTACGAGCAGTACGTC.

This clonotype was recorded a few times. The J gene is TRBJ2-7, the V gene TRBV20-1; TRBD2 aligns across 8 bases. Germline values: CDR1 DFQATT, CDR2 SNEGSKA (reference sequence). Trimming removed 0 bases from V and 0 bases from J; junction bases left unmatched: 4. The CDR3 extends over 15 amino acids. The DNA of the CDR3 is TGCAGTGCTAGAGATATTAGCGGGGCCTCCTACGAGCAGTACTTC. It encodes CSARDISGASYEQYF.

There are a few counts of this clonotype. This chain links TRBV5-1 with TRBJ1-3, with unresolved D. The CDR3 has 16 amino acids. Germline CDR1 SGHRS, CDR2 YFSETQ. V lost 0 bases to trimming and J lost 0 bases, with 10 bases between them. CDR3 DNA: TGCGCCAGCAGCTTGGTGGGCGTTAACTCTGGAAACACCATATATTTT. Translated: CASSLVGVNSGNTIYF.

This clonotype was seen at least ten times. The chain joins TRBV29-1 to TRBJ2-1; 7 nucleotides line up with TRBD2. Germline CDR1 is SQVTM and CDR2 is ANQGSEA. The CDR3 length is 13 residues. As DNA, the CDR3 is TGCAGTGGTATCCTAGCGGCCTACAATGAGCAGTTCTTC. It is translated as CSGILAAYNEQFF.

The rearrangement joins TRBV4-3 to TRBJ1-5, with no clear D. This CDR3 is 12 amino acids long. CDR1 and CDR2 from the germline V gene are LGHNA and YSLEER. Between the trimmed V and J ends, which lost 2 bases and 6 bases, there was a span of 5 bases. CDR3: CASSQKTQPQHF. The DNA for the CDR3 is TGCGCCAGCAGCCAAAAGACTCAGCCCCAGCATTTT.

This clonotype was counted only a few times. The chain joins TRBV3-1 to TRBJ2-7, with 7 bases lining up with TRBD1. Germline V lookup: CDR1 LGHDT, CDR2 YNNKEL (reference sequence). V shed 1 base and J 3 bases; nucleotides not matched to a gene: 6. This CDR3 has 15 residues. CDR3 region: CASSQAGTANYEQYF. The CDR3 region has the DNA TGTGCCAGCAGCCAAGCCGGGACAGCTAACTACGAGCAGTACTTC.

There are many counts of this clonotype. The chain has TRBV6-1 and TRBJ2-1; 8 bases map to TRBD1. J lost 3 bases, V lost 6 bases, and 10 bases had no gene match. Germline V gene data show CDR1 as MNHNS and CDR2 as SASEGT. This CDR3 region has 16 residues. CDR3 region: CASRDGQGLIYNEQFF. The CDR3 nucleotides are TGTGCCAGCAGGGATGGACAGGGCCTAATCTACAATGAGCAGTTCTTC.

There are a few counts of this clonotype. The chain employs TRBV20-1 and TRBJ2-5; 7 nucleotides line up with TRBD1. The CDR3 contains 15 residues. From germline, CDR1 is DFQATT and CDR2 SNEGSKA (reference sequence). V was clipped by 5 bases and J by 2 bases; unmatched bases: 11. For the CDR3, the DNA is TGCAGTGCTGGGGACAGTGGGACGGTTCAAGAGACCCAGTACTTC. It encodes CSAGDSGTVQETQYF.